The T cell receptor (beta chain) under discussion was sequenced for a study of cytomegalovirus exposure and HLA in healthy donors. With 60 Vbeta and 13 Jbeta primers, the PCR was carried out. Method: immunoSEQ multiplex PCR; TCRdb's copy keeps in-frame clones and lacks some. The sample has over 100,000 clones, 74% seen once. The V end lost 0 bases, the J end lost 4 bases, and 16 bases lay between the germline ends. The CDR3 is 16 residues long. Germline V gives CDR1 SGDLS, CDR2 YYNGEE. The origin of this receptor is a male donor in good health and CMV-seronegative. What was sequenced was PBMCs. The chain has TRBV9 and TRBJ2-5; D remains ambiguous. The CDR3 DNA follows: TGTGCCAGCAGCGTAGATGGCAGCCAGAGGAGAGAGACCCAGTACTTC. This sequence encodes CASSVDGSQRRETQYF.